Listed below are T cell receptor beta chains from one sample, sequenced in a study of T cell changes during pregnancy in multiple sclerosis. TCRdb's table, derived via immunoSEQ multiplex PCR, lists solely in-frame clones and lacks some. Among about 56,000 clones listed, 80% to 95% were seen once. The specimen was CD4+ T cells from peripheral blood mononuclear cells, collected in the third trimester of pregnancy. These receptors were taken from a female donor with multiple sclerosis, enrolled in a pregnancy study. CDR3s include the opening cysteine and the closing phenylalanine or tryptophan. A D gene is named only where the DNA matches it firmly.

V gene	D gene	J gene	CDR3 DNA	CDR3 protein
TRBV11-2	.	TRBJ2-7	TGTGCCAGCAGCCCGACTGCCTACGAGCAGTACTTC	CASSPTAYEQYF
TRBV6-6	TRBD1	TRBJ1-2	TGTGCCAGCAGTCGAAGTCCCCGGGACAGGGGGTCCCGCTACACCTTC	CASSRSPRDRGSRYTF
TRBV2	TRBD1	TRBJ1-3	TGTGCCAGCAAACCGGGACAGGGGTACACCATATATTTT	CASKPGQGYTIYF
TRBV10-3	TRBD2	TRBJ2-3	TGTGCCATCAGTGGCCCAAGCGGGACTAGCGAGACAGATACGCAGTATTTT	CAISGPSGTSETDTQYF
TRBV14	.	TRBJ1-2	TGTGCCAGCAGCAACGAGGGCTATGGCTACACCTTC	CASSNEGYGYTF
TRBV5-1	TRBD1	TRBJ2-3	TGCGCCAGCAGCTCGGGACAGGGCACGCAGTATTTT	CASSSGQGTQYF
TRBV9	.	TRBJ2-7	TGTGCCAGCAGCGATAAACAGGGTCCCTACGAGCAGTACTTC	CASSDKQGPYEQYF
TRBV4-2	TRBD2	TRBJ2-2	TGTGCCAGCAGCCAAGACCCAGCGGGACTAGCGGGCAAGGCGGGCGGGGAGCTGTTTTTT	CASSQDPAGLAGKAGGELFF
TRBV6-1	.	TRBJ2-7	TGTGCCAGCAGTGTAAACTACGAGCAGTACTTC	CASSVNYEQYF
TRBV5-6	TRBD2	TRBJ2-1	TGTGCCAGCAGCTTGGGGACTAGCGGGGGGGCGCGGGTGCAGTTCTTC	CASSLGTSGGARVQFF
TRBV6-6	.	TRBJ2-5	TGTGCCAGCACCTCGGGCGGGGAGACCCAGTACTTC	CASTSGGETQYF
TRBV10-1	TRBD1	TRBJ1-1	TGCGCCAGTAAAGGGGGCATGAACACTGAAGCTTTCTTT	CASKGGMNTEAFF
TRBV2	TRBD1	TRBJ2-5	TGTGCCAGTCTGACAGGGGAAGAGACCCAGTACTTC	CASLTGEETQYF
TRBV10-1	TRBD1	TRBJ1-1	TGCGCCAGCAGTCGGGACAGCAAGATGAACACTGAAGCTTTCTTT	CASSRDSKMNTEAFF
TRBV9	.	TRBJ2-7	TGTGCCAGCAGCGGGACAGAGAGAACCTACGAGCAGTACTTC	CASSGTERTYEQYF
TRBV11-2	.	TRBJ1-2	TGTGCCAGCAGCCCCGACAGGATCTATGGCTACACCTTC	CASSPDRIYGYTF
TRBV5-1	TRBD2	TRBJ2-5	TGCGCCAGTGCTCTGGAGCGGGGAGCGGGAGAGACCCAGTACTTC	CASALERGAGETQYF
TRBV27	.	TRBJ1-1	TGTGCCAGCAGTTTATTGGGGGGAACTGAAGCTTTCTTT	CASSLLGGTEAFF
TRBV11-3	TRBD2	TRBJ2-1	TGTGCCAGCAGCTCCGGGACTAGCGGGGGGTCCTACAATGAGCAGTTCTTC	CASSSGTSGGSYNEQFF
TRBV6-1	.	TRBJ2-2	TGTGCCAGCAGGGGGCGGAACACCGGGGAGCTGTTTTTT	CASRGRNTGELFF
TRBV5-1	TRBD2	TRBJ2-1	TGCGCCAGCAGCTTAGTAGCGGGGGAATCCTACAATGAGCAGTTCTTC	CASSLVAGESYNEQFF
TRBV11-2	TRBD1	TRBJ1-3	TGTGCCAGCAGCTTAGGGGCCAGGGGGCAATCTGGAAACACCATATATTTT	CASSLGARGQSGNTIYF
TRBV6-5	TRBD1	TRBJ1-6	TGTGCCAGCTCGCGGGACAGAAATTCACCCCTCCACTTT	CASSRDRNSPLHF
TRBV13	.	TRBJ1-1	TGTGCCAGCAGCTTGACAGGTCCGGGGCCTGAAGCTTTCTTT	CASSLTGPGPEAFF
TRBV5-8	.	TRBJ2-2	TGTGCCAGCAGCTTGGATCCTTACACCGGGGAGCTGTTTTTT	CASSLDPYTGELFF
TRBV6-5	TRBD1	TRBJ1-3	TGTGCCAGCAGGGGGACAGGGAGCTCTGGAAACACCATATATTTT	CASRGTGSSGNTIYF
TRBV5-4	.	TRBJ2-2	TGTGCCAGCAGCTTGAAGGCGGCCACCGGGGAGCTGTTTTTT	CASSLKAATGELFF
TRBV7-2	.	TRBJ2-7	TGTGCCAGCAGCTCTCGATCGGTCTACGAGCAGTACTTC	CASSSRSVYEQYF
TRBV27	.	TRBJ1-1	TGTGCCAGCAGTACGTTAACAGGGATTGAAGCTTTCTTT	CASSTLTGIEAFF
TRBV7-9	.	TRBJ2-3	TGTGCCAGCGGAGAATCCGGGGGAGCAGATACGCAGTATTTT	CASGESGGADTQYF
TRBV16	TRBD1	TRBJ1-6	TGTGCCAGCAGAAGGACAGGGAGCTCCTATAATTCACCCCTCCACTTT	CASRRTGSSYNSPLHF
TRBV2	.	TRBJ1-2	TGTGCCAGCAGTGACTCTTATGGCTACACCTTC	CASSDSYGYTF
TRBV4-2	TRBD1	TRBJ1-6	TGTGCCAGCAGCCAAGTAGAGACAGGGGGAAGAGGGTCACCCCTCCACTTT	CASSQVETGGRGSPLHF